This T cell receptor beta chain was captured by sequencing in a study of CD8 T cells in Susac syndrome. Looking at the study overall: Patients with Susac syndrome were therapy-naive, treated with corticosteroids, or treated with intravenous immunoglobulin alone when blood was collected.

Random hexamers were used to reverse transcribe an amount of about 0.5 to 1 ug RNA. Across 54 Vbeta and 13 Jbeta, TCR beta CDR3 was amplified with immunoSEQ multiplex PCR. TCRdb reanalysed the immunoSEQ multiplex PCR reads using MiXCR and keeps one entry per CDR3 protein. This sample yields 150,000 to 190,000 distinct CDR3 sequences, of which 90% to 95% are seen a single time; 0.16% belongs to the top ten. Study conclusions and caveats: The authors acknowledged that the study's TCR sequencing and HLA analysis involved relatively few individuals.

Notes on this clonotype: Its matching antigen is unknown.

Bulk CD8+ and CD4+ cells came from magnetic negative isolation; CD8+ TEMRA by FACS. CDR3 length equals 14 residues. V shed 3 bases, J shed 4 bases, and the junction held 1 base outside the gene matches. CDR1 and CDR2 from the germline V gene are KGHDR and SFDVKD. The genes are TRBV24-1 and TRBJ2-3; 9 positions agree with TRBD1. The receptor's source is a human donor with Susac syndrome. Sequenced input: CD4+ T cells from PBMCs. The CDR3 DNA reads as TGTGCCACCAGTGATACAGGGGGCGCAGATACGCAGTATTTT. Translating gives CATSDTGGADTQYF.